Following are 30 T cell receptor beta chains from one sample sequenced in a study of cytomegalovirus exposure and HLA in healthy donors. Sequencing used immunoSEQ multiplex PCR; TCRdb keeps in-frame clones, though not all of them. The sample includes some 120,000 clones, 80% to 90% of them seen just once. Input material: PBMCs. The receptors were gathered from a young woman in good health and CMV-seronegative.

The chain carries TRBV6-1 and TRBJ1-1; D call uncertain. The CDR3 is 15 residues long. Deletions cut 8 bases from V and 4 bases from J, with 20 bases between. Germline CDR1 and CDR2: MNHNS and SASEGT. The DNA of the CDR3 is TGTGCCAGCGGACTCTACAAGGTCGCGGCCACTGAAGCTTTCTTT. It translates to CASGLYKVAATEAFF.

The CDR3 DNA follows: TGTGCCTGGAAAGTTTTTCGGGAGCAGTACTTC. Protein sequence: CAWKVFREQYF. The chain uses TRBV30 and TRBJ2-7, with D unresolved. The ends were cut back, 4 bases at V and 7 bases at J, with 11 bases in the middle. Looked up from germline, CDR1 is GTSNPN and CDR2 is SVGIG (reference sequence). The CDR3 is 11 residues long.

The chain combines TRBV6-5 with TRBJ1-1; tentative D call: TRBD1 (5 bases). CDR1 and CDR2 from the germline V gene are MNHEY and SVGAGI. The ends were cut back, 7 bases at V and 5 bases at J, with 8 bases in the middle. The CDR3 extends over 11 amino acids. The CDR3 DNA sequence: TGTGCCAGCACCCGGGGGACTGAAGCTTTCTTT. Its protein is CASTRGTEAFF.

This chain uses TRBV4-2 with TRBJ2-1, with TRBD2 identical over 12 bases. This CDR3 region has 20 residues. V lost 1 base to trimming and J lost 0 bases; unmatched junction nucleotides: 10. Per germline, CDR1 LGHNA and CDR2 YNFKEQ. CDR3 sequence: CASSQGPSGGVLGSYNEQFF. The DNA for the CDR3 is TGTGCCAGCAGCCAAGGCCCTAGCGGGGGGGTCCTCGGCTCCTACAATGAGCAGTTCTTC.

The V and J genes are TRBV28 and TRBJ2-1; the match to TRBD2 covers 15 bases. V lost 3 bases to trimming and J lost 0 bases; unmatched junction nucleotides: 12. CDR3 size: 21 residues. The V gene's germline CDR1 is MDHEN and CDR2 SYDVKM. The CDR3 protein is CASSFLTTGLAGGSSYNEQFF. The CDR3 region has the DNA TGTGCCAGCAGTTTTCTTACCACGGGACTAGCGGGGGGCAGCTCCTACAATGAGCAGTTCTTC.

The rearrangement joins TRBV11-2 to TRBJ2-1; D unresolved. Germline CDR1 and CDR2: SGHAT and FQNNGV. This CDR3 is built from 13 residues. Trimming left V 1 base short and J 5 bases short, with 6 bases between. CDR3 coding DNA: TGTGCCAGCAGCTTAGGACTCGACAATGAGCAGTTCTTC. It is translated as CASSLGLDNEQFF.

The V gene is TRBV7-2, the J gene TRBJ2-3; 10 bases match TRBD1. Germline CDR1 is SGHTA and CDR2 is FQGNSA. V lost 7 bases to trimming and J lost 3 bases; unmatched junction nucleotides: 7. This CDR3 is built from 15 residues. The CDR3: CASTPSGQGTDTQYF. The DNA for the CDR3 is TGTGCCAGCACTCCGTCGGGACAGGGGACAGATACGCAGTATTTT.

V and J are TRBV6-4 and TRBJ2-1; 8 nucleotides agree with TRBD1. V trimming: 3 bases; J trimming: 6 bases; junction bases outside the gene matches: 13. Per germline, CDR1 MRHNA and CDR2 SNTAGT. There are 17 residues in the CDR3. The CDR3 DNA reads as TGTGCCAGCAGTGAGTTCTTCCGGGACAGGATCTCCAATGAGCAGTTCTTC. It is translated as CASSEFFRDRISNEQFF.

The chain links TRBV6-5 to TRBJ2-2, with 9 bases matching TRBD1. V lost 4 bases and J lost 7; bases outside the gene matches: 10. The germline gives CDR1 MNHEY, CDR2 SVGAGI. This CDR3 spans 16 amino acids. As DNA, the CDR3 is TGTGCCAGCAGTTCCCGGACAGGGGCTACGGGCGGGGAGCTGTTTTTT. Its translation is CASSSRTGATGGELFF.

The V and J genes are TRBV19 and TRBJ2-6, with TRBD2 identical over 8 bases. CDR1 is LNHDA, CDR2 SQIVND, per germline (reference sequence). Losses at the gene ends were 1 base for V and 1 base for J; bases not matched to a gene: 3. There are 17 residues in the CDR3. Written as DNA, the CDR3 is TGTGCCAGTAGTATAGGAGCGGGAGTTTCTGGGGCCAACGTCCTGACTTTC. This translates into CASSIGAGVSGANVLTF.

The CDR3 DNA is TGTGCCAGCCGGTCATACTCGGACCAAGAGACCCAGTACTTC. Translation gives CASRSYSDQETQYF. The chain is built from TRBV19 and TRBJ2-5; D unresolved. Germline V CDR1 and CDR2: LNHDA, SQIVND (reference sequence). V lost 9 bases and J lost 0, with 14 bases in between. The CDR3 is made up of 14 amino acids.

The chain employs TRBV7-8 and TRBJ2-2; 10 nucleotides align to TRBD2. CDR1 SGHVS and CDR2 FQNEAQ come from the germline V gene. The CDR3 loop spans 17 amino acids. J was trimmed by 5 bases and V by 2 bases; bases with no gene match: 8. The CDR3 region has the DNA TGTGCCAGCAGCTTATTGGGGACTAGCGAGATTACCGGGGAGCTGTTTTTT. It encodes CASSLLGTSEITGELFF.

The chain recombines TRBV5-1 with TRBJ1-1, with TRBD1 matching 10 bases. CDR3 length: 15 amino acids. Germline assignment: CDR1 SGHRS and CDR2 YFSETQ. Losses at the gene ends were 1 base for V and 4 bases for J; bases not matched to a gene: 4. The DNA for the CDR3 is TGCGCCAGCAGCTTGACCGGGACAGGGGCCACTGAAGCTTTCTTT. Its translation: CASSLTGTGATEAFF.

V is TRBV6-5 and J is TRBJ2-3; D might be TRBD1 (6 bases). CDR3 length: 15 residues. V lost 6 bases to trimming and J lost 6 bases, with 19 bases between them. Germline V gives CDR1 MNHEY, CDR2 SVGAGI. The CDR3 loop is CASRPGTRDLDTQYF. In DNA form, the CDR3 reads TGTGCCAGCAGGCCCGGGACACGGGATTTGGATACGCAGTATTTT.

The chain is built from TRBV7-9 and TRBJ2-7; the D is unclear. The CDR3 sequence is 14 residues long. The V gene lost 0 bases and the J gene lost 7 bases, with 13 bases spanning the gap. CDR1 is SEHNR and CDR2 is FQNEAQ in the germline V gene (reference sequence). The CDR3 spells CASSLANLAKEQYF. The DNA of the CDR3 is TGTGCCAGCAGCTTAGCGAATTTAGCAAAAGAGCAGTACTTC.

The chain is built from TRBV5-1 and TRBJ2-6, with D tentatively TRBD1 (6 bases). V was clipped by 2 bases and J by 2 bases, with 8 bases between them. Germline CDR1 reads SGHRS; CDR2 reads YFSETQ. The CDR3 extends over 15 amino acids. The CDR3 region has the DNA TGCGCCAGCAGCTTTGGGACAACTGGGGCCAACGTCCTGACTTTC. Protein: CASSFGTTGANVLTF.

This clone was counted a single time. The chain uses TRBV6-5 and TRBJ2-1; D possibly corresponds to TRBD1 (6 bases). CDR1 is MNHEY, CDR2 SVGAGI, per germline. V was shortened by 0 bases and J by 2 bases, with 8 bases between the two germline ends. The CDR3 runs 15 residues. The CDR3, as DNA: TGTGCCAGCAGTTACTCGACAGGAACCTACAATGAGCAGTTCTTC. Translated: CASSYSTGTYNEQFF.

The chain employs TRBV5-1 and TRBJ1-2; D may be TRBD1 (5 bases). CDR1 and CDR2 (germline): SGHRS, YFSETQ. V was trimmed by 4 bases and J by 4 bases, leaving 17 bases between them. The CDR3 length is 15 residues. CDR3: CASSPGGVGAYGYTF. Written as DNA, the CDR3 is TGCGCCAGCAGCCCCGGAGGGGTTGGGGCCTATGGCTACACCTTC.

The chain uses TRBV5-8 and TRBJ2-7; 8 nucleotides agree with TRBD2. The germline CDR1 and CDR2 sequences are SGHTS and YDEGEE. J lost 1 base, V lost 0 bases, and 6 bases had no gene match. CDR3 length: 16 amino acids. CDR3 nucleotides: TGTGCCAGCAGCTTGGAACTAGCGGAGACGTCCTACGAGCAGTACTTC. Encoded protein: CASSLELAETSYEQYF.

V is TRBV6-5 and J is TRBJ2-7; 11 bases line up with TRBD2. The germline V gene encodes CDR1 MNHEY and CDR2 SVGAGI. J was trimmed by 5 bases and V by 4 bases; bases with no gene match: 10. The CDR3 extends over 16 amino acids. CDR3 coding DNA: TGTGCCAGCAGTTCACTAGCGGGAGACTTCTGGAACGAGCAGTACTTC. Residues: CASSSLAGDFWNEQYF.

The chain is built from TRBV28 and TRBJ2-7; 8 nucleotides match TRBD1. Germline CDR1 is MDHEN and CDR2 is SYDVKM. Trimming removed 4 bases from V and 2 bases from J; junction bases left unmatched: 7. This CDR3 is 15 amino acids long. The CDR3 protein is CASSSSGQGAYEQYF. In DNA form, the CDR3 reads TGTGCCAGCAGTTCCTCCGGACAGGGTGCCTACGAGCAGTACTTC.

V gene TRBV19 combines with J gene TRBJ1-2, with D possibly matching TRBD1 (6 bases). CDR1 is LNHDA, CDR2 SQIVND, per germline (reference sequence). The CDR3 has 14 residues. Trimming shortened V by 1 base and J by 8 bases, and 14 bases separated the two germline ends. The CDR3 spells CASSIGQASRGYTF. CDR3 coding DNA: TGTGCCAGTAGTATAGGACAGGCCTCTCGGGGCTACACCTTC.

V usage is TRBV6-5 and J usage is TRBJ2-3, with D uncertain. CDR1 MNHEY and CDR2 SVGAGI come from the germline V gene. V gave up 2 bases and J gave up 6 bases, with 6 bases separating them. The CDR3 consists of 12 residues. CDR3 in DNA: TGTGCCAGCAGTTACGGCCGTGATACGCAGTATTTT. Translated, it gives CASSYGRDTQYF.

This chain joins TRBV2 and TRBJ2-5; 12 bases fit TRBD2. In germline, CDR1 is SNHLY, CDR2 FYNNEI. Unmatched junction bases numbered 7, after V lost 9 bases and J lost 5 bases. The CDR3 runs to 14 residues. Here the CDR3 DNA reads TGTGCCAGTCGACTAGCGGGAGTTGTGGAGACCCAGTACTTC. Residues: CASRLAGVVETQYF.

This chain uses TRBV12-5 with TRBJ1-2; TRBD1 aligns across 7 bases. The CDR3 consists of 13 residues. In germline, CDR1 is LGHNT, CDR2 FRNRAP. Trimming cost V 7 bases and J 7 bases; bases outside gene matches: 9. The CDR3 loop is CASAENQGGGYTF. CDR3 coding DNA: TGTGCTAGTGCCGAGAACCAGGGGGGTGGCTACACCTTC.

CDR3 DNA: TGTGCCTGGACTCTGGGTAGCGGGGGGAATGGAGAGACCCAGTACTTC. Amino acids: CAWTLGSGGNGETQYF. The genes are TRBV30 and TRBJ2-5; 10 bases align to TRBD2. Trimming at V came to 4 bases and at J to 4 bases, leaving 12 bases not matched to a gene. The germline gives CDR1 GTSNPN, CDR2 SVGIG (reference sequence). The length of the CDR3 is 16 residues.

The chain links TRBV6-6 to TRBJ2-4, with D perhaps matching TRBD1 (5 bases). The CDR3 runs 16 residues. Germline V gene sequence: CDR1 MNHNY, CDR2 SVGAGI (reference sequence). V was clipped by 4 bases and J by 0 bases, with 13 bases between them. The CDR3 reads CASSSDIALAKNIQYF. The CDR3 nucleotides are TGTGCCAGCAGTTCGGACATCGCCCTAGCCAAAAACATTCAGTACTTC.

The V gene is TRBV28, the J gene TRBJ1-5, with 9 bases fitting TRBD1. Per germline, CDR1 MDHEN and CDR2 SYDVKM. The CDR3 runs to 15 residues. Trimming cost V 5 bases and J 4 bases; bases outside gene matches: 6. In DNA form, the CDR3 reads TGTGCCAGCAGTCAACCCGGGACAGGGAATCAGCCCCAGCATTTT. Residues: CASSQPGTGNQPQHF.

The CDR3 DNA reads as TGTGCCTGGAGTACAGGGATGACCGGGGAGCTGTTTTTT. Translation: CAWSTGMTGELFF. This chain links TRBV30 with TRBJ2-2; possible D gene TRBD1, 6 bases. CDR3 length: 13 amino acids. CDR1 is GTSNPN and CDR2 is SVGIG in the germline V gene (reference sequence). Trimming took off 2 bases at V and 5 bases at J, with 9 bases between the two ends.

The gene calls are TRBV11-2 and TRBJ2-7; 10 nucleotides align to TRBD2. The CDR3 consists of 16 residues. Germline V gives CDR1 SGHAT, CDR2 FQNNGV. After removal of 4 bases from V and 0 bases from J, the junction contained 6 bases not matched to a gene. The CDR3 DNA is TGTGCCAGCAGCTCCAAACTAGCGGGGAGCTCCTACGAGCAGTACTTC. Protein product: CASSSKLAGSSYEQYF.